Below, one TCR beta chain is given with its context. The RNA input was roughly 0.45 to 1 ug, and it was reverse transcribed with random hexamers. MiXCR, run by TCRdb on the immunoSEQ multiplex PCR reads, gives a single entry per CDR3 protein. Seen here are about 430,000 distinct CDR3 sequences, 75% to 90% observed once, and the top ten hold 0.09% to 0.15%. The data belong to a study of CD8 T cells in Susac syndrome. This TCR derives from a human donor with multiple sclerosis. Material: CD8+ T cells from PBMCs.

CDR3 region: CASSSDPGQGLYEQYF. The CDR3, as DNA: TGTGCCAGCAGCTCAGACCCAGGACAGGGTCTCTACGAGCAGTACTTC. The chain has TRBV11-2 and TRBJ2-7, with 8 bases lining up with TRBD1. V trimming: 4 bases; J trimming: 3 bases; junction bases outside the gene matches: 11. In germline, CDR1 is SGHAT, CDR2 FQNNGV. The CDR3 runs 16 residues.